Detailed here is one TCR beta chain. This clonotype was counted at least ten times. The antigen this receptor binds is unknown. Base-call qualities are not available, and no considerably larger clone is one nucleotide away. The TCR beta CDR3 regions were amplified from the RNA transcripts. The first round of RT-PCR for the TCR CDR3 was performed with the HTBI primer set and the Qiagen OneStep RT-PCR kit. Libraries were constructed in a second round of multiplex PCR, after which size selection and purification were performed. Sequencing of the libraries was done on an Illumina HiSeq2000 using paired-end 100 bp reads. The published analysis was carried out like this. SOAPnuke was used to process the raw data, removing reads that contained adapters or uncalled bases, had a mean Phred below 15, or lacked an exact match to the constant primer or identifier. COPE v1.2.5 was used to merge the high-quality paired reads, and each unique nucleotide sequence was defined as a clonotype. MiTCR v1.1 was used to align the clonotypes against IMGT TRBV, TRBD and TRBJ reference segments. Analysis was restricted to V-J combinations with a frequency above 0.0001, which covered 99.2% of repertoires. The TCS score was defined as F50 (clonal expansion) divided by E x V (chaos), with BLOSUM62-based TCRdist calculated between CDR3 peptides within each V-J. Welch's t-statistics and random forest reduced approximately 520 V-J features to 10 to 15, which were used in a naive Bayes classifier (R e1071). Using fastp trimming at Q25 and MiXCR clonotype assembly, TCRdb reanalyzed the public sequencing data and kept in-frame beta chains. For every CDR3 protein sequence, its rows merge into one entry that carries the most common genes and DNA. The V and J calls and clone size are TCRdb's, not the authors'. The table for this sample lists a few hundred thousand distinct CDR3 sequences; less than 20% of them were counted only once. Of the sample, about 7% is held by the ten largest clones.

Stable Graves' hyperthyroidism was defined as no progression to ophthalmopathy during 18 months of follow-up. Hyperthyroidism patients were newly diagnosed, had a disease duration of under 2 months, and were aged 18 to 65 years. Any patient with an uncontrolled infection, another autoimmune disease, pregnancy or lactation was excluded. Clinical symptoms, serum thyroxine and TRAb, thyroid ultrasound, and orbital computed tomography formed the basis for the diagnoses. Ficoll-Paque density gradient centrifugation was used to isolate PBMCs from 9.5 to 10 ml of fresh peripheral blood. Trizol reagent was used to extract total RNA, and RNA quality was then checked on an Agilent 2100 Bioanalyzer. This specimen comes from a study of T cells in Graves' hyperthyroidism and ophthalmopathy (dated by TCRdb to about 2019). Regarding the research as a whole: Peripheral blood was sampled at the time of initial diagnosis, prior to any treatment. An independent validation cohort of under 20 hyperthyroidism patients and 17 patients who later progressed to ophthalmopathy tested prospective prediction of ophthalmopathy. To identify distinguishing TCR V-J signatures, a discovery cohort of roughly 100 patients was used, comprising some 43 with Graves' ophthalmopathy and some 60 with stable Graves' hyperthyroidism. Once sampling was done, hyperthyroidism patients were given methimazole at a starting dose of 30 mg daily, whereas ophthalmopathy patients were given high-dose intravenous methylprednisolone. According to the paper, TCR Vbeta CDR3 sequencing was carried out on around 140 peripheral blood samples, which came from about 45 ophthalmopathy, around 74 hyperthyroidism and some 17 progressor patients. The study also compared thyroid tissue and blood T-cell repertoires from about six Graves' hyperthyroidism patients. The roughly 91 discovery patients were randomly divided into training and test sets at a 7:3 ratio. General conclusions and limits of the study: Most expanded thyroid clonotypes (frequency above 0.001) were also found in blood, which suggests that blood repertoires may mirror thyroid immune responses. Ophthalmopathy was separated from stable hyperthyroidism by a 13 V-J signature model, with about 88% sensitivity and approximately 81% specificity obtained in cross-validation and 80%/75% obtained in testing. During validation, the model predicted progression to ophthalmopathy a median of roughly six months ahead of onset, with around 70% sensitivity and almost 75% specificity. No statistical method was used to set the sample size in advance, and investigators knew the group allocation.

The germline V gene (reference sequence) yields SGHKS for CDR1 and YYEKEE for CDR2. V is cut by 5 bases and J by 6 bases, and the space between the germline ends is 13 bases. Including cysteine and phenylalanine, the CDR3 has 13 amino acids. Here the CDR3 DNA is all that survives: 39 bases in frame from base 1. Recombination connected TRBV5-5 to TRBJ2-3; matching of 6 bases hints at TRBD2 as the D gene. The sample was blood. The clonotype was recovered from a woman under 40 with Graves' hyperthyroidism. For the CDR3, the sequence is CASRLLGGDTQYF. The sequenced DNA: TGTGCCAGCAGGCTACTCGGAGGGGATACGCAGTATTTT.